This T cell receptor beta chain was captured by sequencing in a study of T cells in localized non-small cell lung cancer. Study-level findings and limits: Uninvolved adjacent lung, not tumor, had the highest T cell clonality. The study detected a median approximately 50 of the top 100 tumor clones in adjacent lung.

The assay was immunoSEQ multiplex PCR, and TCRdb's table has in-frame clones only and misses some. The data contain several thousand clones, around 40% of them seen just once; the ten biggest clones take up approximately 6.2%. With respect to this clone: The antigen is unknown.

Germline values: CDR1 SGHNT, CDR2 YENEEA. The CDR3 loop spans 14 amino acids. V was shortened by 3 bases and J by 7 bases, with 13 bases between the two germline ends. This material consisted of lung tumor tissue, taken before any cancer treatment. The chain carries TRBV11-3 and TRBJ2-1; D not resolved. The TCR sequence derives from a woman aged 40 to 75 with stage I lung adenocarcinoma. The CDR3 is CASSLLGSRNEQFF. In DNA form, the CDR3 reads TGTGCCAGCAGCTTGCTGGGGTCAAGGAATGAGCAGTTCTTC.